The rows below give T cell receptor beta chains drawn from one sample of a study of beta chain features in type 1 diabetes. Some clones are missing from TCRdb's copy, which holds only in-frame ones; the method was immunoSEQ multiplex PCR. The data contain 400,000 to 550,000 clones, about an eighth of them singletons. Sequencing was performed on naive CD4+ T cells from blood. The receptors here all came from a woman aged 18-29 years in good health. The CDR3 runs from the conserved cysteine through the conserved F or W. A D gene is named only where the DNA matches it firmly. Size tells how often a clone was seen (once, few, many) or the class of an expanded clone, and some rows leave it out.

j_gene: TRBJ1-4
abundance: .
v_gene: TRBV27
d_gene: .
CDR3aa: CASSSPGDTNEKLFF
CDR3nt: TGTGCCAGCAGTTCCCCGGGGGACACTAATGAAAAACTGTTTTTT

j_gene: TRBJ2-3
abundance: .
v_gene: TRBV7-3
d_gene: .
CDR3aa: CASSLIGGDTQYF
CDR3nt: TGTGCCAGCAGCTTAATAGGTGGAGATACGCAGTATTTT

j_gene: TRBJ2-3
abundance: .
v_gene: TRBV30
d_gene: TRBD2
CDR3aa: CAWVRLAVYTDTQYF
CDR3nt: TGTGCCTGGGTTCGACTAGCGGTATACACAGATACGCAGTATTTT

j_gene: TRBJ1-2
abundance: few
v_gene: TRBV30
d_gene: .
CDR3aa: CAWTTGNYGYTF
CDR3nt: TGTGCCTGGACAACAGGGAACTATGGCTACACCTTC

j_gene: TRBJ1-6
abundance: .
v_gene: TRBV2
d_gene: .
CDR3aa: CASKDSVALHF
CDR3nt: TGTGCCAGCAAGGATTCGGTCGCCCTCCACTTT

j_gene: TRBJ2-5
abundance: .
v_gene: TRBV9
d_gene: .
CDR3aa: CASSVTPSTGPETQYF
CDR3nt: TGTGCCAGCAGCGTGACCCCGTCGACAGGTCCCGAGACCCAGTACTTC

j_gene: TRBJ2-7
abundance: .
v_gene: TRBV19
d_gene: TRBD1
CDR3aa: CASTPQGSLVEQYF
CDR3nt: TGTGCCAGTACCCCACAGGGGTCTTTGGTCGAGCAGTACTTC

j_gene: TRBJ2-5
abundance: .
v_gene: TRBV7-3
d_gene: .
CDR3aa: CASSLLGGEETQYF
CDR3nt: TGTGCCAGCAGCTTACTTGGGGGCGAGGAGACCCAGTACTTC

j_gene: TRBJ1-1
abundance: .
v_gene: TRBV7-9
d_gene: .
CDR3aa: CASEKGPLNTEAFF
CDR3nt: TGTGCCAGCGAGAAGGGACCATTGAACACTGAAGCTTTCTTT

j_gene: TRBJ2-1
abundance: few
v_gene: TRBV28
d_gene: TRBD1
CDR3aa: CASSLLPGQGGNEQFF
CDR3nt: TGTGCCAGCAGTCTCCTCCCGGGACAGGGCGGAAATGAGCAGTTCTTC

j_gene: TRBJ1-1
abundance: few
v_gene: TRBV15
d_gene: TRBD1
CDR3aa: CATSRVVRQGVEAFF
CDR3nt: TGTGCCACCAGCAGAGTAGTTAGACAGGGAGTCGAAGCTTTCTTT

j_gene: TRBJ2-3
abundance: few
v_gene: TRBV10-3
d_gene: TRBD1
CDR3aa: CAISQGDTDTQYF
CDR3nt: TGTGCCATCAGCCAGGGGGATACAGATACGCAGTATTTT

j_gene: TRBJ2-3
abundance: few
v_gene: TRBV9
d_gene: .
CDR3aa: CASGIDGDTQYF
CDR3nt: TGTGCCAGCGGCATCGATGGAGATACGCAGTATTTT

j_gene: TRBJ2-3
abundance: many
v_gene: TRBV19
d_gene: TRBD1
CDR3aa: CASGNRGPTDTQYF
CDR3nt: TGTGCCAGCGGTAACAGGGGGCCGACAGATACGCAGTATTTT

j_gene: TRBJ2-3
abundance: .
v_gene: TRBV5-4
d_gene: .
CDR3aa: CASSHSTDTQYF
CDR3nt: TGTGCCAGCAGCCACAGCACAGATACGCAGTATTTT

j_gene: TRBJ1-3
abundance: .
v_gene: TRBV14
d_gene: .
CDR3aa: CASSQDKTASGNTIYF
CDR3nt: TGTGCCAGCAGCCAAGATAAGACAGCCTCTGGAAACACCATATATTTT

j_gene: TRBJ2-7
abundance: .
v_gene: TRBV6-5
d_gene: .
CDR3aa: CASSYSSASLRHEQYF
CDR3nt: TGTGCCAGCAGTTACTCGTCGGCTAGTCTCCGCCACGAGCAGTACTTC

j_gene: TRBJ2-5
abundance: few
v_gene: TRBV11-2
d_gene: TRBD2
CDR3aa: CASSSGLAVETQYF
CDR3nt: TGTGCCAGCAGCTCGGGACTAGCGGTAGAGACCCAGTACTTC

j_gene: TRBJ1-1
abundance: few
v_gene: TRBV11-2
d_gene: .
CDR3aa: CASSFIGVTDAFF
CDR3nt: TGTGCCAGCAGCTTCATAGGGGTTACGGATGCTTTCTTT

j_gene: TRBJ2-1
abundance: few
v_gene: TRBV2
d_gene: .
CDR3aa: CASRRTRSTEQFF
CDR3nt: TGTGCCAGCAGAAGAACACGGTCGACTGAGCAGTTCTTC

j_gene: TRBJ2-7
abundance: .
v_gene: TRBV7-9
d_gene: .
CDR3aa: CASSPFASEQYF
CDR3nt: TGTGCCAGCAGCCCGTTTGCCTCCGAGCAGTACTTC

j_gene: TRBJ2-7
abundance: .
v_gene: TRBV18
d_gene: TRBD1
CDR3aa: CASSRDRNEQYF
CDR3nt: TGTGCCAGCTCCCGGGACAGAAACGAGCAGTACTTC

j_gene: TRBJ2-3
abundance: few
v_gene: TRBV2
d_gene: .
CDR3aa: CAIQPGAGATDTQYF
CDR3nt: TGTGCCATACAACCGGGCGCTGGGGCCACAGATACGCAGTATTTT

j_gene: TRBJ2-5
abundance: few
v_gene: TRBV5-1
d_gene: .
CDR3aa: CASSLNPGLAQETQYF
CDR3nt: TGCGCCAGCAGCCTAAACCCGGGACTCGCCCAAGAGACCCAGTACTTC

j_gene: TRBJ1-2
abundance: .
v_gene: TRBV6-1
d_gene: .
CDR3aa: CASRFGTANYGYTF
CDR3nt: TGTGCCAGCAGGTTCGGCACAGCCAACTATGGCTACACCTTC

j_gene: TRBJ2-2
abundance: .
v_gene: TRBV7-3
d_gene: .
CDR3aa: CASSVLPGPGELFF
CDR3nt: TGTGCCAGCAGCGTTCTCCCGGGGCCCGGGGAGCTGTTTTTT

j_gene: TRBJ1-1
abundance: few
v_gene: TRBV19
d_gene: .
CDR3aa: CATHERVNTEAFF
CDR3nt: TGTGCCACCCACGAGAGGGTGAACACTGAAGCTTTCTTT

j_gene: TRBJ2-2
abundance: few
v_gene: TRBV5-4
d_gene: .
CDR3aa: CASSSKTETGELFF
CDR3nt: TGTGCCAGCAGCTCAAAGACAGAAACCGGGGAGCTGTTTTTT

j_gene: TRBJ2-3
abundance: few
v_gene: TRBV29-1
d_gene: .
CDR3aa: CSVDGLGEITDTQYF
CDR3nt: TGCAGCGTTGACGGGCTCGGGGAGATCACAGATACGCAGTATTTT

j_gene: TRBJ2-5
abundance: few
v_gene: TRBV9
d_gene: .
CDR3aa: CASSVGQGRQETQYF
CDR3nt: TGTGCCAGCAGCGTTGGGCAGGGCCGGCAAGAGACCCAGTACTTC

j_gene: TRBJ1-2
abundance: few
v_gene: TRBV4-1
d_gene: .
CDR3aa: CASSHPGHSSDPNYGYTF
CDR3nt: TGCGCCAGCAGCCATCCGGGACACTCCTCGGATCCTAACTATGGCTACACCTTC

j_gene: TRBJ2-1
abundance: .
v_gene: TRBV7-2
d_gene: .
CDR3aa: CASSFAQPYNEQFF
CDR3nt: TGTGCCAGCAGCTTTGCGCAGCCCTACAATGAGCAGTTCTTC

j_gene: TRBJ1-1
abundance: few
v_gene: TRBV14
d_gene: .
CDR3aa: CASSLGVGTEAFF
CDR3nt: TGTGCCAGCAGCCTAGGGGTGGGGACAGAAGCTTTCTTT

j_gene: TRBJ2-4
abundance: .
v_gene: TRBV5-1
d_gene: .
CDR3aa: CASSLDRPNDIQYF
CDR3nt: TGCGCCAGCAGCCTCGACAGGCCAAATGACATTCAGTACTTC

j_gene: TRBJ1-2
abundance: .
v_gene: TRBV7-9
d_gene: TRBD1
CDR3aa: CASSLGSLQGARGYTF
CDR3nt: TGTGCCAGCAGCTTAGGTTCCCTACAGGGGGCGCGCGGCTACACCTTC

j_gene: TRBJ2-3
abundance: .
v_gene: TRBV7-9
d_gene: .
CDR3aa: CASSYLGRFGMQYF
CDR3nt: TGTGCCAGCAGCTACCTCGGACGGTTCGGAATGCAGTATTTT

j_gene: TRBJ2-3
abundance: few
v_gene: TRBV10-3
d_gene: .
CDR3aa: CAIGFSSTDTQYF
CDR3nt: TGTGCCATTGGATTCTCTAGCACAGATACGCAGTATTTT

j_gene: TRBJ2-5
abundance: .
v_gene: TRBV7-2
d_gene: .
CDR3aa: CASSLPGAETQYF
CDR3nt: TGTGCCAGCAGCTTGCCAGGGGCGGAGACCCAGTACTTC

j_gene: TRBJ1-2
abundance: .
v_gene: TRBV6-6
d_gene: .
CDR3aa: CASSSFPYGYTF
CDR3nt: TGTGCCAGCAGTTCTTTCCCGTATGGCTACACCTTC

j_gene: TRBJ2-1
abundance: few
v_gene: TRBV7-9
d_gene: .
CDR3aa: CALGDTGNTEQFF
CDR3nt: TGTGCCCTGGGGGACACGGGAAACACAGAGCAGTTCTTC

j_gene: TRBJ2-1
abundance: .
v_gene: TRBV11-2
d_gene: .
CDR3aa: CASSYYRTNANEQFF
CDR3nt: TGTGCCAGCAGCTATTACCGTACAAATGCCAATGAGCAGTTCTTC

j_gene: TRBJ2-7
abundance: .
v_gene: TRBV19
d_gene: .
CDR3aa: CASSIEGGYEQYF
CDR3nt: TGTGCCAGTAGTATAGAGGGAGGTTACGAGCAGTACTTC

j_gene: TRBJ2-5
abundance: .
v_gene: TRBV4-3
d_gene: .
CDR3aa: CASSQQRQETQYF
CDR3nt: TGCGCCAGCAGCCAACAGCGGCAAGAGACCCAGTACTTC

j_gene: TRBJ2-5
abundance: .
v_gene: TRBV5-1
d_gene: .
CDR3aa: CASSLSRAETQYF
CDR3nt: TGCGCCAGCAGCTTGAGCAGGGCAGAGACCCAGTACTTC

j_gene: TRBJ2-5
abundance: few
v_gene: TRBV10-3
d_gene: .
CDR3aa: CAISVGLIQETQYF
CDR3nt: TGTGCCATCAGTGTCGGACTGATCCAAGAGACCCAGTACTTC

j_gene: TRBJ1-3
abundance: .
v_gene: TRBV29-1
d_gene: TRBD1
CDR3aa: CSVAQGQGGGNTIYF
CDR3nt: TGCAGCGTTGCCCAAGGACAGGGAGGCGGAAACACCATATATTTT

j_gene: TRBJ2-7
abundance: few
v_gene: TRBV10-3
d_gene: .
CDR3aa: CAISGQGHDEQYF
CDR3nt: TGTGCCATCAGTGGCCAGGGGCACGACGAGCAGTACTTC

j_gene: TRBJ2-1
abundance: .
v_gene: TRBV4-2
d_gene: TRBD1
CDR3aa: CASSHPDRGNNNEQFF
CDR3nt: TGTGCCAGCAGCCATCCTGACAGGGGGAATAACAATGAGCAGTTCTTC

j_gene: TRBJ2-3
abundance: few
v_gene: TRBV7-2
d_gene: .
CDR3aa: CASSLRTSTDTQYF
CDR3nt: TGTGCCAGCAGCTTAAGGACTAGCACAGATACGCAGTATTTT

j_gene: TRBJ2-7
abundance: .
v_gene: TRBV18
d_gene: .
CDR3aa: CASSPRGSGSEQYF
CDR3nt: TGTGCCAGCTCACCAAGGGGGTCTGGGAGCGAGCAGTACTTC

j_gene: TRBJ2-7
abundance: .
v_gene: TRBV25-1
d_gene: .
CDR3aa: CASSALQKPYEQYF
CDR3nt: TGTGCCAGCAGTGCCCTACAGAAACCCTACGAGCAGTACTTC

j_gene: TRBJ2-3
abundance: few
v_gene: TRBV7-7
d_gene: .
CDR3aa: CASSPPRGWGTDTQYF
CDR3nt: TGTGCTAGCAGCCCACCCCGGGGTTGGGGCACAGATACGCAGTATTTT

j_gene: TRBJ1-3
abundance: .
v_gene: TRBV7-3
d_gene: .
CDR3aa: CASSQGAGNTIYF
CDR3nt: TGTGCCAGCAGCCAGGGAGCAGGAAACACCATATATTTT

j_gene: TRBJ2-1
abundance: few
v_gene: TRBV5-1
d_gene: .
CDR3aa: CASSGATPSYNEQFF
CDR3nt: TGCGCCAGCAGCGGGGCGACCCCCTCCTACAATGAGCAGTTCTTC